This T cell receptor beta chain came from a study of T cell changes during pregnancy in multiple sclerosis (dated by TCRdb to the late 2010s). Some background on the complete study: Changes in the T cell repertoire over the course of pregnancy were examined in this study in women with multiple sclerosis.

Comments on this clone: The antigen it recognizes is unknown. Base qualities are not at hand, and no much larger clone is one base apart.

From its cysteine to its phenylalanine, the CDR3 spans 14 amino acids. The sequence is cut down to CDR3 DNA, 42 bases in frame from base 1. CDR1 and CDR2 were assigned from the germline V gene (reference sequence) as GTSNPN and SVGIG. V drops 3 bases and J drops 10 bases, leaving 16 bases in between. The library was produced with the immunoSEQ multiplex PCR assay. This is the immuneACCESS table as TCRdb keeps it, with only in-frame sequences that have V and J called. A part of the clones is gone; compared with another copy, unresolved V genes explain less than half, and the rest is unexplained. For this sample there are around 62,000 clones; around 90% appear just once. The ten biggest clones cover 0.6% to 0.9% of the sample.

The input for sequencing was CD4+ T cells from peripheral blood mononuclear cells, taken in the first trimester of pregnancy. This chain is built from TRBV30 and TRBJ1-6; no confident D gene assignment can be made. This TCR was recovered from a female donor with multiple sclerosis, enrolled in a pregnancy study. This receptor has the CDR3 CAWSLASLRSPLHF. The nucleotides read TGTGCCTGGAGCCTAGCCTCCCTTCGATCACCCCTCCACTTT.